This T cell receptor (beta chain) is from a study of blood T cells in healthy people across ages. Study outcomes and limitations: As naive T cell percentage varied, TCR beta diversity correlated strongly with it.

This clonotype was seen only a few times. Its antigen remains unidentified. The CDR3 spans 14 residues. The ends lost 10 bases at V and 2 bases at J; junction bases unmatched: 9. Germline lookup yields CDR1 MNHEY and CDR2 SVGAGI. The authors ran a second PCR of about 7 to 11 cycles using a sample-barcoded 5' primer and a J-beta primer mix. A 12-random-nucleotide template-switch adaptor tagged each cDNA molecule. TCRdb re-derived calls from the 5' RACE reads in MiXCR, one entry per CDR3 protein. The table records over 600,000 distinct CDR3 sequences, about 45% of them present only once. This chain links TRBV6-5 with TRBJ2-3; 7 bases map to TRBD2. Sequences were obtained from blood. The TCR originated in a man aged 80 or over in good health. The CDR3: CATQRSGATDTQYF. The CDR3 DNA is TGTGCCACCCAACGGAGCGGGGCCACAGATACGCAGTATTTT.